The clone carrying this TCR beta chain has a count of ten or more. The sample belongs to a study of T cells after yellow fever vaccination. The V gene's germline CDR1 is LNHDA and CDR2 SQIVND (reference sequence). Trimming removed 5 bases from V and 6 bases from J, with 16 bases in between. This CDR3 is built from 14 residues. Via MiXCR, TCRdb re-called the 5' RACE reads, giving one row per CDR3 protein. The data hold 200,000 to 300,000 distinct CDR3 sequences, with 6.7% observed a single time. This sequence was found in a man younger than 40 who received the YFV17D yellow fever vaccine. The sequencing here drew on CD4+ T cells sorted from PBMCs, taken on the day of the yellow fever booster vaccination. The rearrangement joins TRBV19 to TRBJ1-1; perhaps TRBD1 as D (6 bases). Here the CDR3 DNA reads TGTGCCAGTAGTGAGGCCAGGGGCAACGCTGAAGCTTTCTTT. This encodes CASSEARGNAEAFF.